This T cell receptor beta chain was documented in a study of CD8 T cells in ankylosing spondylitis. General observations from the study: The authors found the disease-linked clones to be CD8+ and relatively rare in peripheral blood. Matched ankylosing spondylitis synovial fluid reportedly contained a significantly enriched population of disease-linked clones. Ankylosing spondylitis blood appeared to be characterized by a TCR beta motif of eight or nine highly homologous variants.

Trimming removed 4 bases from V and 8 bases from J; junction bases left unmatched: 8. This CDR3 region has 16 residues. The germline gives CDR1 SGHRS, CDR2 YFSETQ. TCR beta libraries were made by quantitative 5'-RACE with molecular barcodes. TCRdb independently ran MiXCR on the 5' RACE reads; one entry per CDR3 protein. The repertoire holds approximately 100,000 distinct CDR3 sequences, around 24% seen once, with approximately 13% in the top ten. As regards this clonotype: Antigen: not known.

The sequencing sample was made of synovial fluid, either unsorted or a sorted T cell fraction (not recorded which). The V call is TRBV5-1, the J call TRBJ2-1; TRBD2 agrees at 14 bases. This receptor was identified in a male donor with ankylosing spondylitis. The CDR3 DNA follows: TGCGCCAGCAGCCCGGGACTAGCGGGAGTAGTTGATGAGCAGTTCTTC. The encoded protein is CASSPGLAGVVDEQFF.